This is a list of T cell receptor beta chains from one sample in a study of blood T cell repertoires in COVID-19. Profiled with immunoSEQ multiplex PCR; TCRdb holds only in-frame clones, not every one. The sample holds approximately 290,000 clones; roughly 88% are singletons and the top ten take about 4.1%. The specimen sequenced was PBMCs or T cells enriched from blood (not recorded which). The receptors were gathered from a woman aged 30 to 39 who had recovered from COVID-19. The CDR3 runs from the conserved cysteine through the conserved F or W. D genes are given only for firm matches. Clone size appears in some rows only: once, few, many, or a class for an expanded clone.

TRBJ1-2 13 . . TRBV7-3 CASSQTVSSGYTF TGTGCCAGCAGCCAAACAGTGTCCTCCGGCTACACCTTC
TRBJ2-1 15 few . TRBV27 CASSLTRTTYNEQFF TGTGCCAGCAGTTTAACCCGGACTACATACAATGAGCAGTTCTTC
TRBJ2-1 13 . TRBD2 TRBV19 CASHGLAGDEQFF TGTGCCAGTCATGGACTAGCGGGGGATGAGCAGTTCTTC
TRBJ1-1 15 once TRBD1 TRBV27 CASSPRDRGDTEAFF TGTGCCAGCAGTCCGCGGGACAGGGGAGACACTGAAGCTTTCTTT
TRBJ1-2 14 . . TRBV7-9 CASSLNGGADGYTF TGTGCCAGCAGCTTAAATGGTGGGGCGGATGGCTACACCTTC
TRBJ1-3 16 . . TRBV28 CASSLLTGPSGNTIYF TGTGCCAGCAGTTTACTGACAGGCCCCTCTGGAAACACCATATATTTT
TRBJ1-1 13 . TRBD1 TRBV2 CASSWDREVEAFF TGTGCCAGCAGTTGGGACAGGGAGGTTGAAGCTTTCTTT
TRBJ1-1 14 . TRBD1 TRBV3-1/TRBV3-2 CASSDRDRGVEAFF TGTGCCAGCAGCGACCGGGACAGGGGGGTTGAAGCTTTCTTT
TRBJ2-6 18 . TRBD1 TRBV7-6 CASSSYPMTGTGANVLTF TGTGCCAGCAGCTCTTATCCTATGACAGGGACTGGGGCCAACGTCCTGACTTTC
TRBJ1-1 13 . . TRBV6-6 CASNTVRRSEAFF TGTGCCAGCAATACAGTCAGGAGGTCTGAAGCTTTCTTT
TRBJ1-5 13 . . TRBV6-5 CASEAYSNQPQHF TGTGCCAGCGAGGCCTATAGCAATCAGCCCCAGCATTTT
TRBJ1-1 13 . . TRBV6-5 CASSYSIGQEAFF TGTGCCAGCAGTTACTCGATAGGACAGGAAGCTTTCTTT
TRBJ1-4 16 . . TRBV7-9 CASSLFASGRKTELFF TGTGCCAGCAGCTTATTCGCGTCGGGGAGGAAGACCGAACTGTTTTTT
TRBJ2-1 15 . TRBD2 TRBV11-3 CASSPVAGQYNEQFF TGTGCCAGCAGCCCTGTAGCGGGACAATACAATGAGCAGTTCTTC
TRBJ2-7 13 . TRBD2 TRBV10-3 CAITGGSSYEQYF TGTGCCATCACGGGAGGGAGCTCCTACGAGCAGTACTTC
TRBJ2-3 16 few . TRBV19 CASNLGGGIHTDTQYF TGTGCCAGTAATTTGGGCGGGGGCATCCACACAGATACGCAGTATTTT
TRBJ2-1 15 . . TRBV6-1 CASSDGTLGDNEQFF TGTGCCAGCAGTGACGGGACTTTGGGGGACAATGAGCAGTTCTTC
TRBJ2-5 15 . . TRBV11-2 CASSLEYSSWETQYF TGTGCCAGCAGCTTAGAGTACAGTTCCTGGGAGACCCAGTACTTC
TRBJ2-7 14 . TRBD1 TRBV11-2 CASARGTGAYEQYF TGTGCCAGCGCCCGAGGGACAGGGGCCTACGAGCAGTACTTC
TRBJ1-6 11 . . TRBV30 CAWAGNSPLHF TGTGCCTGGGCGGGTAATTCACCCCTCCACTTT
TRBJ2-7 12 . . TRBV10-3 CAISGTDYEQYF TGTGCCATCAGTGGGACAGATTACGAGCAGTACTTC
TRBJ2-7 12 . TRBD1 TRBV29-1 CSVGRQGEEQYF TGCAGCGTTGGCCGACAGGGGGAAGAGCAGTACTTC
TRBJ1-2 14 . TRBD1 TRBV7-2 CASSLGPGGFGYTF TGTGCCAGCAGCTTAGGGCCAGGGGGCTTTGGCTACACCTTC
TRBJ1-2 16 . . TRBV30 CAWSVNGLRSNYGYTF TGTGCCTGGAGTGTAAACGGACTAAGGTCTAACTATGGCTACACCTTC
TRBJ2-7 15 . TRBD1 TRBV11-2 CASSLGATGGREQYF TGTGCCAGCAGCTTAGGGGCGACAGGGGGAAGGGAGCAGTACTTC
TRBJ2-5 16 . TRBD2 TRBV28 CASSLGAPGGQETQYF TGTGCCAGCAGTTTAGGGGCCCCGGGGGGGCAAGAGACCCAGTACTTC
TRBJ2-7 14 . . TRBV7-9 CASSSTGTMGEQYF TGTGCCAGCAGCTCCACAGGGACTATGGGTGAGCAGTACTTC
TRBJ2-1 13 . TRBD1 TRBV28 CASSSDRNNEQFF TGTGCCAGCAGTTCGGACAGGAATAATGAGCAGTTCTTC
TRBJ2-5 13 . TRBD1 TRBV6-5 CASRGTAQETQYF TGTGCCAGCAGGGGGACAGCCCAAGAGACCCAGTACTTC
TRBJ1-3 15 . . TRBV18 CASSPTGSTGNTIYF TGTGCCAGCTCACCAACTGGTAGTACGGGAAACACCATATATTTT
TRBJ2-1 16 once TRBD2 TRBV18 CASSPPGLAGANEQFF TGTGCCAGCTCACCACCAGGTTTAGCGGGAGCGAATGAGCAGTTCTTC
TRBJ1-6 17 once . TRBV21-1 CASSNGQGGKEGSPLHF TGTGCCAGCAGCAACGGTCAAGGAGGGAAGGAGGGTTCACCCCTCCACTTT
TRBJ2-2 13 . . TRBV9 CASSSGNTGELFF TGTGCCAGCAGCTCGGGGAACACCGGGGAGCTGTTTTTT
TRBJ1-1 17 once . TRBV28 CASSLGVDSTLNTEAFF TGTGCCAGCAGTTTAGGCGTGGACAGCACACTGAACACTGAAGCTTTCTTT
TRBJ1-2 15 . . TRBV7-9 CASSLAALHLYGYTF TGTGCCAGCAGCTTAGCCGCACTCCACCTTTATGGCTACACCTTC
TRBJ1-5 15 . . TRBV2 CASSSPTGPNQPQHF TGTGCCAGCAGTAGCCCAACGGGTCCCAATCAGCCCCAGCATTTT
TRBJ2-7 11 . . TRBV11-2 CASSSEAEQYF TGTGCCAGCAGCTCGGAGGCCGAGCAGTACTTC
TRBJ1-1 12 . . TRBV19 CASKVGAAEAFF TGTGCCAGTAAAGTGGGGGCCGCTGAAGCTTTCTTT
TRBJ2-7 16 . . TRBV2 CASAGSGRTGSYEQYF TGTGCCAGCGCGGGCAGCGGTCGGACGGGTTCCTACGAGCAGTACTTC
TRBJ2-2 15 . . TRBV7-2 CASKESRGTAGELFF TGTGCCAGCAAGGAGAGTCGGGGTACCGCCGGGGAGCTGTTTTTT
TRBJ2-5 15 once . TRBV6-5 CASSYFLRGQETQYF TGTGCCAGCAGTTACTTCCTCCGGGGCCAAGAGACCCAGTACTTC
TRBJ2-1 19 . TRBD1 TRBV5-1 CASSLGAGGFTNSYNEQFF TGCGCCAGCAGCTTGGGGGCAGGGGGCTTCACAAACTCCTACAATGAGCAGTTCTTC
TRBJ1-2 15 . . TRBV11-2 CAITSGYRAGYGYTF TGTGCCATCACGTCCGGCTACAGGGCCGGCTATGGCTACACCTTC
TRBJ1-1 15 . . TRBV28 CASSLTDTVNTEAFF TGTGCCAGCAGTTTAACGGACACCGTGAACACTGAAGCTTTCTTT
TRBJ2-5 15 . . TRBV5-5 CASSLVGDYQETQYF TGTGCCAGCAGCTTGGTAGGGGACTACCAAGAGACCCAGTACTTC
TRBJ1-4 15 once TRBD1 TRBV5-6 CASSLGRGIGEKLFF TGTGCCAGCAGCTTGGGCAGGGGGATAGGAGAAAAACTGTTTTTT
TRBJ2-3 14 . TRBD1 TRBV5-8 CASRGTGRTDTQYF TGTGCCAGCAGAGGGACAGGGCGCACAGATACGCAGTATTTT
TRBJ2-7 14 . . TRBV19 CASSIRGSSYEQYF TGTGCCAGTAGTATTAGGGGATCATCCTACGAGCAGTACTTC
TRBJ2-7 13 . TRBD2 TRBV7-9 CAVVGPLGREQYF TGTGCGGTAGTCGGACCTCTCGGGAGGGAGCAGTACTTC
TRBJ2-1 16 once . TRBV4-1 CASSQEAQRRYNEQFF TGCGCCAGCAGCCAAGAGGCCCAGCGGAGATACAATGAGCAGTTCTTC
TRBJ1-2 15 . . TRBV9 CASSPEDSLYYGYTF TGTGCCAGCAGCCCAGAGGACAGCCTCTACTATGGCTACACCTTC